These 8 T cell receptor beta chains share one sample of origin, sequenced in a study of blood T cell repertoires in COVID-19 (dated by TCRdb to between 2020 and 2021). The protocol used for the library was the immunoSEQ multiplex PCR assay. TCRdb mirrors the immuneACCESS table, restricted to in-frame sequences. Some clones are absent from its copies; in checked studies, under half trace to an unresolved V gene, and the reason for the others is unknown. The sample table records about 200,000 clones; 70% to 90% of these occur just once. Of the sample, roughly 19% falls within the top ten clones. Material: peripheral blood. These receptors came from a man in his forties or fifties with COVID-19, enrolled during active disease.

This clone was observed a single time. V is TRBV6-5 and J is TRBJ2-1; 10 bases are a match to TRBD2. The CDR3 contains 15 residues. The trim removed 6 bases at V and 8 bases at J, leaving 10 bases unmatched. From germline, CDR1 is MNHEY and CDR2 SVGAGI. The CDR3 loop reads CASSYGLAGVYEQFF. In DNA, the CDR3 is TGTGCCAGCAGCTACGGGCTAGCGGGAGTCTATGAGCAGTTCTTC.

This clone was picked up one time. The CDR3 DNA is TGTGCCAGTAGTGACAGCAGCTCTAACAATGAGCAGTTCTTC. Its protein product is CASSDSSSNNEQFF. This chain joins TRBV19 and TRBJ2-1, with D possibly TRBD1 on 5 matching bases. Between the trimmed V and J ends, which lost 5 bases and 5 bases, there was a span of 13 bases. The CDR3 sequence is 14 residues long. From germline, CDR1 is LNHDA and CDR2 SQIVND (reference sequence). Full variable domain (remainder filled in from reference TRBV19 and TRBJ2-1): DGGITQSPKYLFRKEGQNVTLSCEQNLNHDAMYWYRQDPGQGLRLIYYSQIVNDFQKGDIAEGYSVSREKKESFPLTVTSAQKNPTAFYLCASSDSSSNNEQFFGPGTRLTVL.

The chain employs TRBV7-9 and TRBJ2-7; 11 bases are a match to TRBD1. CDR3 length equals 14 residues. Germline-derived CDR1 and CDR2 are SEHNR and FQNEAQ (reference sequence). The V segment lost 4 bases and the J segment 6 bases; nucleotides outside the gene matches: 5. The CDR3 nucleotides read TGTGCCAGCAGCTCCTTGGGACAGGGGGGCGAGCAGTACTTC. Its protein is CASSSLGQGGEQYF.

The chain uses TRBV12-5 and TRBJ2-5; D might be TRBD1 (6 bases). Deletions cut 0 bases from V and 5 bases from J, with 13 bases between. The CDR3 loop spans 15 amino acids. Germline values: CDR1 LGHNT, CDR2 FRNRAP. The CDR3 nucleotides are TGTGCTAGTGGTTTGGTAAACACAGGGTACGAGACCCAGTACTTC. This encodes CASGLVNTGYETQYF.

To note about this clone: The junction does not match germline at one end; this may be a read error. The chain joins TRBV5-1 to TRBJ2-5, with TRBD2 identical over 15 bases. The CDR3 totals 19 residues. The germline gives CDR1 SGHRS, CDR2 YFSETQ. The CDR3 sequence is CASSLVSGLAGGAQETQYF. CDR3 DNA sequence: TGCGCCAGTAGCTTGGTATCCGGACTAGCGGGGGGGGCCCAAGAGACCCAGTACTTC.

The V call is TRBV6-2 or TRBV6-3, the J call TRBJ2-7, with 11 bases identical to TRBD1. The CDR3 is made up of 13 amino acids. After removal of 2 bases from V and 9 bases from J, the junction contained 3 bases not matched to a gene. Germline assignment: CDR1 MNHEY and CDR2 SVGEGT. The DNA for the CDR3 is TGTGCCAGCAGTTACGTCGGGACAGGGGGGCAGTACTTC. This gives the protein CASSYVGTGGQYF.

This chain connects TRBV6-5 to TRBJ1-1; D call uncertain. Trimming cost V 0 bases and J 8 bases, with 10 bases left between them. From germline, CDR1 is MNHEY and CDR2 SVGAGI. This CDR3 has 13 amino acids. The CDR3 here is CASSYSTQSEAFF. The CDR3 DNA is TGTGCCAGCAGTTACTCCACGCAGTCCGAAGCTTTCTTT.

CDR3 in amino acids: CSVVTGTAEQYF. The CDR3 DNA follows: TGCAGCGTTGTCACAGGGACCGCCGAGCAGTACTTC. This chain links TRBV29-1 with TRBJ2-7, with D tentatively TRBD1 (6 bases). CDR3 size: 12 residues. Germline assignment: CDR1 SQVTM and CDR2 ANQGSEA. The ends were cut back, 4 bases at V and 6 bases at J, with 13 bases in the middle.